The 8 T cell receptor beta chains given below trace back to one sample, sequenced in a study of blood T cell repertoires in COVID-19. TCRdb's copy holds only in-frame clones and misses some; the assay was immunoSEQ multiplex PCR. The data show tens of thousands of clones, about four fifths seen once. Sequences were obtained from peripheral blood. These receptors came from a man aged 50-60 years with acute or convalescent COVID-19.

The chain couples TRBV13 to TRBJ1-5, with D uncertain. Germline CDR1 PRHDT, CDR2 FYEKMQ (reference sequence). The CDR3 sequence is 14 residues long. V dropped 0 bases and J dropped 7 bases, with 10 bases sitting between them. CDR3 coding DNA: TGTGCCAGCAGCTTAGGGGCAGGTCGGCAGCCCCAGCATTTT. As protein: CASSLGAGRQPQHF.

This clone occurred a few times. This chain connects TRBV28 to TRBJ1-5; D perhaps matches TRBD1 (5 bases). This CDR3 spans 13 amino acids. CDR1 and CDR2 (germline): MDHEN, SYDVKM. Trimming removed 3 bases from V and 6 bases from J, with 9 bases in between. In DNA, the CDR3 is TGTGCCAGCAGTTTGGGGGGGGTTCAGCCCCAGCATTTT. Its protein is CASSLGGVQPQHF.

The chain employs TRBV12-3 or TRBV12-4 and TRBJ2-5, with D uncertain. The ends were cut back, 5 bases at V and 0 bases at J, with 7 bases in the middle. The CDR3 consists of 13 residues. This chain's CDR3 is CASSLRYQETQYF. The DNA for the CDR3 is TGTGCCAGCAGTCTACGGTACCAAGAGACCCAGTACTTC.

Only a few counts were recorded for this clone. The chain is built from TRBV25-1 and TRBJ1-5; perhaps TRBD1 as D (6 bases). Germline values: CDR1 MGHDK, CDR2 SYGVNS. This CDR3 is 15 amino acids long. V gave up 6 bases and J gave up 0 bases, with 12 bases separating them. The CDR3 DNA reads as TGTGCCAGCAGGGGGGCAGGCGATAGCAATCAGCCCCAGCATTTT. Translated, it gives CASRGAGDSNQPQHF.

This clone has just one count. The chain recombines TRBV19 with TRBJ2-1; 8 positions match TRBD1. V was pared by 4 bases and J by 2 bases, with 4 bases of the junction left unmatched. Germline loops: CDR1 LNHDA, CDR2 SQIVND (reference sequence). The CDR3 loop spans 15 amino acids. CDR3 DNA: TGTGCCAGTAGTAAGTCACAGGGGGCCTACAATGAGCAGTTCTTC. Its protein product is CASSKSQGAYNEQFF.

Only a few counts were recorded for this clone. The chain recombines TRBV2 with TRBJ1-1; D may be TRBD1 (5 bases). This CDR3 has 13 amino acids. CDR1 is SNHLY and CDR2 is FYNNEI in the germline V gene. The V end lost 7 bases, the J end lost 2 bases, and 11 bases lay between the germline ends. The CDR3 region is CASMKDTNTEAFF. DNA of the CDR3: TGTGCCAGCATGAAGGACACTAACACTGAAGCTTTCTTT.

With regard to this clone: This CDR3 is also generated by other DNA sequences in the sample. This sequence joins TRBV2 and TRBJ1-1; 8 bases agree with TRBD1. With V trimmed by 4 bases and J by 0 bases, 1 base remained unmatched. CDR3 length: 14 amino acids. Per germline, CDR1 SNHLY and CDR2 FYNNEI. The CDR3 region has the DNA TGTGCCAGCAGTGTGGACAGGGTGAACACTGAAGCTTTCTTT. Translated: CASSVDRVNTEAFF.

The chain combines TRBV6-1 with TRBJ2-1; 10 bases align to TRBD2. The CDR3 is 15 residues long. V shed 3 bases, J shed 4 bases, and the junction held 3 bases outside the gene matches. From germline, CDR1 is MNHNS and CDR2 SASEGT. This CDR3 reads CASSEVAGGYNEQFF. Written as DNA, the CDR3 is TGTGCCAGCAGTGAGGTAGCGGGGGGTTACAATGAGCAGTTCTTC.